The 18 T cell receptor beta chains presented below share a single source sample, sequenced in a study of cytomegalovirus exposure and HLA in healthy donors. Libraries were prepared by immunoSEQ multiplex PCR; TCRdb keeps only in-frame clonotypes and omits some of them. In the table there are about 74,000 clones, about 94% of which are singletons. The specimen was PBMCs. All receptors come from a man younger than 35 in good health and CMV-seropositive.

The rearrangement links TRBV6-5 to TRBJ2-2, with a weak D call TRBD1 (6 bases). The CDR3 is 15 amino acids. The V gene's germline CDR1 is MNHEY and CDR2 SVGAGI. With 4 bases removed from V and 5 bases from J, the gap between germline ends came to 14 bases. The CDR3 coding sequence is TGTGCCAGCAGTTCCGGGACACAGCCGACCGGGGAGCTGTTTTTT. It is translated as CASSSGTQPTGELFF.

The chain is built from TRBV6-1 and TRBJ1-4, with 8 bases lining up with TRBD1. The CDR3 extends over 15 amino acids. Germline loops: CDR1 MNHNS, CDR2 SASEGT. V shed 1 base and J 7 bases; nucleotides not matched to a gene: 5. The CDR3 DNA reads as TGTGCCAGCAGTGAAGGCGACAGGGGATTTGAAAAACTGTTTTTT. Translating gives CASSEGDRGFEKLFF.

The V and J genes are TRBV28 and TRBJ2-7; 13 positions agree with TRBD2. V shed 8 bases, J shed 0 bases, and the junction held 13 bases outside the gene matches. The CDR3 consists of 18 residues. Looked up from germline, CDR1 is MDHEN and CDR2 is SYDVKM. The CDR3 sequence: CASWTSGSLRVSSYEQYF. CDR3 in DNA: TGTGCCAGCTGGACTAGCGGGAGCCTCCGGGTGAGCTCCTACGAGCAGTACTTC.

The V gene is TRBV7-3, the J gene TRBJ2-2; 7 nucleotides line up with TRBD2. Germline V CDR1 and CDR2: SGHTA, FQGTGA. V lost 5 bases, J lost 8 bases, and 5 bases stayed unmatched. The CDR3 loop spans 13 amino acids. The DNA of the CDR3 is TGTGCCAGCAGCCCGGGGGGAACTGGGGAGCTGTTTTTT. Protein sequence: CASSPGGTGELFF.

V usage is TRBV13 and J usage is TRBJ2-7; the match to TRBD2 covers 8 bases. J gave up 5 bases and V 4 bases, and 13 bases lay outside the gene matches. There are 16 residues in the CDR3. Germline CDR1 reads PRHDT; CDR2 reads FYEKMQ (reference sequence). This CDR3 is CASSSGTRAAVNEQYF. CDR3 in DNA: TGTGCCAGCAGCTCCGGGACTAGGGCGGCGGTAAACGAGCAGTACTTC.

DNA of the CDR3: TGTGCCAGCAGCTTAATTCCAATAAGGGACAGGGGTTTCGATGAGCAGTTCTTC. Protein product: CASSLIPIRDRGFDEQFF. The J gene is TRBJ2-1, the V gene TRBV7-9, with 10 bases that match TRBD1. Germline CDR1 SEHNR, CDR2 FQNEAQ (reference sequence). J was trimmed by 8 bases and V by 2 bases; bases with no gene match: 15. The CDR3 spans 18 residues.

The chain uses TRBV9 and TRBJ2-3; TRBD2 agrees at 9 bases. Germline V gene sequence: CDR1 SGDLS, CDR2 YYNGEE. V trimming: 2 bases; J trimming: 5 bases; junction bases outside the gene matches: 9. The CDR3 contains 16 residues. This CDR3 is CASSVAGGPVRDTQYF. The CDR3 DNA is TGTGCCAGCAGCGTCGCGGGAGGGCCGGTGAGAGATACGCAGTATTTT.

The chain combines TRBV29-1 with TRBJ2-2, with TRBD2 matching over 16 bases. The CDR3 is made up of 17 amino acids. The germline V gene encodes CDR1 SQVTM and CDR2 ANQGSEA. With 6 bases clipped from V and 2 bases from J, the junction kept 6 bases outside the gene matches. CDR3 coding DNA: TGCAGCGTAATGGGACTAGCGGGAGGGAAAAACACCGGGGAGCTGTTTTTT. Amino acids: CSVMGLAGGKNTGELFF.

The chain recombines TRBV12-5 with TRBJ2-1, with 15 bases identical to TRBD2. This CDR3 is built from 18 residues. J lost 4 bases, V lost 7 bases, and 11 bases had no gene match. Looked up from germline, CDR1 is LGHNT and CDR2 is FRNRAP. The CDR3 nucleotides are TGTGCTAGTGCCTTATCCGGGACTAGCGGGAGGAAGTACAATGAGCAGTTCTTC. This encodes CASALSGTSGRKYNEQFF. Full variable domain (remainder filled in from reference TRBV12-5 and TRBJ2-1): DARVTQTPRHKVTEMGQEVTMRCQPILGHNTVFWYRQTMMQGLELLAYFRNRAPLDDSGMPKDRFSAEMPDATLATLKIQPSEPRDSAVYFCASALSGTSGRKYNEQFFGPGTRLTVL.

This sequence joins TRBV28 and TRBJ2-7, with a tentative D call TRBD1 (6 bases). The CDR3 has 14 amino acids. Trimming took 5 bases from V and 3 from J, leaving 14 bases between them. The V gene's germline CDR1 is MDHEN and CDR2 SYDVKM. The DNA for the CDR3 is TGTGCCAGCAGTCCCCTCCCGGACAGCTACGAGCAGTACTTC. Its translation: CASSPLPDSYEQYF.

The rearrangement joins TRBV5-1 to TRBJ2-7; 11 bases align to TRBD2. Germline V gene sequence: CDR1 SGHRS, CDR2 YFSETQ. This CDR3 comprises 17 residues. J lost 3 bases, V lost 0 bases, and 8 bases had no gene match. CDR3 loop: CASSLAGLAGGNYEQYF. The CDR3 bases are TGCGCCAGCAGCTTGGCCGGGCTAGCGGGAGGAAACTACGAGCAGTACTTC.

This chain connects TRBV30 to TRBJ2-7; TRBD1 matches 9 bases. CDR1 is GTSNPN and CDR2 is SVGIG in the germline V gene (reference sequence). Germline trimming cut 4 bases from V and 1 base from J; bases unmatched to any gene: 5. This CDR3 comprises 14 residues. The CDR3 coding sequence is TGTGCCTGGACCCTGACAGGGGGTTCCTACGAGCAGTACTTC. Protein product: CAWTLTGGSYEQYF. Combining the CDR3 with reference TRBV30 and TRBJ2-7 gives the whole variable domain SQTIHQWPATLVQPVGSPLSLECTVEGTSNPNLYWYRQAAGRGLQLLFYSVGIGQISSEVPQNLSASRPQDRQFILSSKKLLLSDSGFYLCAWTLTGGSYEQYFGPGTRLTVT.

The genes are TRBV14 and TRBJ2-7, with TRBD1 identical over 7 bases. The CDR3 spans 13 residues. The V gene's germline CDR1 is SGHDN and CDR2 FVKESK. V was pared by 4 bases and J by 2 bases, with 2 bases of the junction left unmatched. DNA for the CDR3: TGTGCCAGCAGCCCCGGGACAGCCTACGAGCAGTACTTC. Amino acids: CASSPGTAYEQYF.

The chain links TRBV6-5 to TRBJ2-2; D not resolved. The CDR3 length is 12 residues. Germline-derived CDR1 and CDR2 are MNHEY and SVGAGI. The V end lost 6 bases, the J end lost 3 bases, and 5 bases lay between the germline ends. The CDR3 loop reads CASRADTGELFF. The DNA for the CDR3 is TGTGCCAGCAGGGCGGACACCGGGGAGCTGTTTTTT.

This clone was counted a single time. This sequence joins TRBV6-1 and TRBJ2-7; 11 bases map to TRBD2. Germline CDR1 MNHNS, CDR2 SASEGT. After removal of 2 bases from V and 3 bases from J, the junction contained 3 bases not matched to a gene. The CDR3 extends over 15 amino acids. The CDR3 nucleotides read TGTGCCAGCAGTGAAATAGCGGGAGGGAACTACGAGCAGTACTTC. Translated, it gives CASSEIAGGNYEQYF.

This clone came up once. The J gene is TRBJ1-1, the V gene TRBV7-9, with D perhaps matching TRBD1 (6 bases). The length of the CDR3 is 15 residues. Trimming pared 0 bases from V and 5 bases from J, leaving 13 bases between. The germline gives CDR1 SEHNR, CDR2 FQNEAQ (reference sequence). CDR3 amino acids: CASSLADRRGTEAFF. DNA of the CDR3: TGTGCCAGCAGCTTAGCCGACAGGAGAGGAACTGAAGCTTTCTTT.

The V gene is TRBV28, the J gene TRBJ2-7; no clear D. With 3 bases removed from V and 1 base from J, the gap between germline ends came to 10 bases. Germline V gene data show CDR1 as MDHEN and CDR2 as SYDVKM. This CDR3 is 14 amino acids long. CDR3 loop: CASSLPGRSYEQYF. In nucleotides, the CDR3 is TGTGCCAGCAGTTTGCCAGGCCGTTCCTACGAGCAGTACTTC. Using reference TRBV28 and TRBJ2-7 for the parts outside the CDR3, the full variable domain is DVKVTQSSRYLVKRTGEKVFLECVQDMDHENMFWYRQDPGLGLRLIYFSYDVKMKEKGDIPEGYSVSREKKERFSLILESASTNQTSMYLCASSLPGRSYEQYFGPGTRLTVT.

The genes are TRBV6-4 and TRBJ1-2, with a possible D match to TRBD1 (6 bases). Per germline, CDR1 MRHNA and CDR2 SNTAGT. The V and J ends lost 0 bases and 2 bases respectively, with 10 bases between them. This CDR3 has 15 residues. The chain's CDR3 is CASSDSGQANYGYTF. The CDR3 nucleotides read TGTGCCAGCAGTGACTCGGGACAAGCAAACTATGGCTACACCTTC.